Presented here are 22 T cell receptor beta chains from one specimen sequenced in a study of CD8+CD57+ T cells in acquired aplastic anemia. The template for TCR beta VDJ and CDR3 sequence profiling was genomic DNA. TCRdb fed the reads into MiXCR, producing one record per CDR3 protein. Of around 500,000 distinct CDR3 sequences in the sample, over 25% were seen once. CD8+CD57+ cell expansion, shown by flow cytometry, had occurred in the patients selected for sequencing. The sample taken for sequencing was sorted CD4+, CD8+, or CD8+CD57+ T cells (not recorded which) from PBMCs. The receptor set was obtained from a human donor with aplastic anemia.

In this sample, this clonotype turned up many times. The chain recombines TRBV6-4 with TRBJ1-6; D perhaps matches TRBD1 (5 bases). Trimming took 2 bases from V and 14 from J, leaving 10 bases between them. CDR1 is MRHNA, CDR2 SNTAGT, per germline. The CDR3 spans 12 residues. CDR3 in amino acids: CASSDMGGTLHF. CDR3 nucleotide sequence: TGTGCCAGCAGTGACATGGGGGGAACCCTCCACTTT.

The rearrangement links TRBV20-1 to TRBJ2-3; 12 positions agree with TRBD2. CDR1 and CDR2 from the germline V gene are DFQATT and SNEGSKA (reference sequence). V was clipped by 0 bases and J by 3 bases; unmatched bases: 1. The CDR3 sequence is 15 residues long. CDR3 residues: CSARDTSGGTDTQYF. As DNA, the CDR3 is TGCAGTGCTAGAGATACTAGCGGGGGGACAGATACGCAGTATTTT.

With respect to this clonotype: Possible read error: a much larger clone is one base away. The V and J genes are TRBV11-2 and TRBJ1-2; D gene unclear. From germline, CDR1 is SGHAT and CDR2 FQNNGV. The CDR3 sequence is 12 residues long. CDR3 protein: CAGSLTRNGYTF. CDR3 DNA sequence: TGTGCCGGCAGCTTAACGAGGAATGGCTACACCTTC.

This clonotype was recorded at least ten times. This sequence joins TRBV19 and TRBJ2-5, with D possibly TRBD1 on 5 matching bases. V lost 5 bases to trimming and J lost 1 base, with 8 bases between them. The CDR3 is 13 residues long. The germline CDR1 and CDR2 sequences are LNHDA and SQIVND (reference sequence). CDR3 region: CASSGARQETQYF. For the CDR3, the DNA is TGTGCCAGTAGTGGGGCTCGCCAAGAGACCCAGTACTTC.

The J gene is TRBJ1-3, the V gene TRBV5-1, with D unresolved. The CDR3 runs 18 residues. The V end was cut by 4 bases, the J end by 0 bases, with 20 bases between. CDR1 and CDR2 (germline): SGHRS, YFSETQ. The CDR3 region is CASSRMMIGEGSGNTIYF. DNA for the CDR3: TGCGCCAGCAGCCGGATGATGATCGGGGAAGGCTCTGGAAACACCATATATTTT.

The gene calls are TRBV7-3 and TRBJ1-5, with D maybe TRBD1 (6 bases). Trimming cost V 9 bases and J 1 base, with 13 bases left between them. CDR3 length: 14 amino acids. Germline CDR1 SGHTA, CDR2 FQGTGA. CDR3 DNA: TGTGCCAGTACTACAGGGACCAGCAATCAGCCCCAGCATTTT. Its protein is CASTTGTSNQPQHF.

This chain uses TRBV5-1 with TRBJ1-1; D is unresolved. CDR1 is SGHRS and CDR2 is YFSETQ in the germline V gene. Trimming removed 4 bases from V and 1 base from J, with 11 bases in between. The CDR3 sequence is 14 residues long. CDR3 sequence reads: CASSVDRSNTEAFF. The CDR3 DNA is TGCGCCAGCAGCGTGGATAGGTCGAACACTGAAGCTTTCTTT.

This chain connects TRBV20-1 to TRBJ1-1; D gene unclear. In germline, CDR1 is DFQATT, CDR2 SNEGSKA (reference sequence). V was cut by 5 bases and J by 3 bases, with 25 bases left in between. The CDR3 is 17 amino acids. The CDR3 DNA reads as TGCAGTGCTGACGACCAGGTCGGTATGAATAAGGACACTGAAGCTTTCTTT. It yields the protein CSADDQVGMNKDTEAFF.

The rearrangement uses TRBV2 and TRBJ1-2; D is possibly TRBD1 (5 bases). CDR3 length: 14 residues. Germline CDR1 reads SNHLY; CDR2 reads FYNNEI. V lost 0 bases and J 2 bases, leaving 7 bases between the germline ends. The CDR3 sequence: CASSEAGGNYGYTF. DNA of the CDR3: TGTGCCAGCAGTGAAGCGGGGGGGAACTATGGCTACACCTTC. The full variable domain, in which reference TRBV2 and TRBJ1-2 provide the parts outside the CDR3, is EPEVTQTPSHQVTQMGQEVILRCVPISNHLYFYWYRQILGQKVEFLVSFYNNEISEKSEIFDDQFSVERPDGSNFTLKIRSTKLEDSAMYFCASSEAGGNYGYTFGSGTRLTVV.

For this clonotype: The final CDR3 position lacks the conserved phenylalanine or tryptophan, pointing to a likely read error. The genes are TRBV9 and TRBJ2-7; a possible D gene is TRBD2 (5 bases). Germline lookup yields CDR1 SGDLS and CDR2 YYNGEE. CDR3 length equals 13 residues. V was cut by 5 bases and J by 0 bases, with 9 bases left in between. The DNA for the CDR3 is TGTGCCAGCAGTACGGGAAGCTCCTACGAGCAGTACCTC. It specifies CASSTGSSYEQYL.

This clonotype was detected only a few times. The V and J genes are TRBV20-1 and TRBJ2-5, with TRBD2 matching 11 bases. This CDR3 is built from 16 residues. V lost 3 bases, J lost 4 bases, and 10 bases stayed unmatched. Germline assignment: CDR1 DFQATT and CDR2 SNEGSKA (reference sequence). The CDR3 DNA sequence: TGCAGTGCTAGGCACCAAACTAGCGGGAGCGGAGAGACCCAGTACTTC. Amino acid sequence: CSARHQTSGSGETQYF.

Ten or more counts support this clonotype. This chain connects TRBV7-9 to TRBJ2-7; D unclear. From germline, CDR1 is SEHNR and CDR2 FQNEAQ (reference sequence). With 4 bases removed from V and 6 bases from J, the gap between germline ends came to 13 bases. CDR3 length: 13 residues. In DNA form, the CDR3 reads TGTGCCAGCAGCTCTCCTCGGGTAGGCGAGCAGTACTTC. Translating gives CASSSPRVGEQYF.

This clonotype has a handful of counts. This chain joins TRBV3-1 and TRBJ1-1; D not certain. Trimming stripped 4 bases from V and 5 bases from J, with 8 bases between. CDR3 size: 12 residues. Germline V gives CDR1 LGHDT, CDR2 YNNKEL (reference sequence). The CDR3, as DNA: TGTGCCAGCAGCCCGGGGATTACTGAAGCTTTCTTT. This encodes CASSPGITEAFF.

This chain links TRBV10-3 with TRBJ1-2; TRBD1 might be the D (5 bases). The CDR3 spans 11 residues. The germline V and J ends were trimmed by 2 bases and 8 bases, with 6 bases remaining between them. Germline V gene sequence: CDR1 ENHRY, CDR2 SYGVKD. The DNA for the CDR3 is TGTGCCATCAGTGAGGCAGGGGGCTACACCTTC. This codes for CAISEAGGYTF.

The rearrangement joins TRBV6-1 to TRBJ2-6; D remains ambiguous. Trimming pared 5 bases from V and 1 base from J, leaving 6 bases between. Germline assignment: CDR1 MNHNS and CDR2 SASEGT. This CDR3 contains 14 residues. DNA of the CDR3: TGTGCCAGCAGTAAGGAATCTGGGGCCAACGTCCTGACTTTC. Amino acid sequence: CASSKESGANVLTF.

This clonotype was seen repeatedly, ten times or more. The chain uses TRBV9 and TRBJ2-5, with 10 bases aligning to TRBD2. CDR1 is SGDLS, CDR2 YYNGEE, per germline. The CDR3 runs to 15 residues. The V gene end was trimmed by 3 bases and the J gene end by 5 bases; junction bases not matched to a gene: 7. CDR3 sequence reads: CASSEGLALRETQYF. CDR3 in DNA: TGTGCCAGCAGCGAGGGACTAGCGTTGCGGGAGACCCAGTACTTC.

This clonotype has only a few counts. The chain has TRBV19 and TRBJ1-6; TRBD1 agrees at 9 bases. Unmatched junction bases numbered 9, after V lost 9 bases and J lost 6 bases. Germline loops: CDR1 LNHDA, CDR2 SQIVND (reference sequence). The CDR3 runs to 15 residues. In DNA form, the CDR3 reads TGTGCCAGCAGTTCCGTGGACAGGGGTAATTCACCCCTCCACTTT. Translation gives CASSSVDRGNSPLHF.

This clonotype appeared a single time. The chain employs TRBV11-1 and TRBJ2-1; D gene uncertain. There are 14 residues in the CDR3. Germline-derived CDR1 and CDR2 are SGHAT and FQDESV (reference sequence). Trimming removed 0 bases at V and 3 bases at J, with 6 bases between. CDR3 region: CASSLASFYNEQFF. The DNA for the CDR3 is TGTGCCAGCAGCTTAGCCTCCTTCTACAATGAGCAGTTCTTC.

This clonotype was counted ten times or more. The chain recombines TRBV4-1 with TRBJ2-7, with TRBD1 matching 9 bases. Trimming at V came to 5 bases and at J to 0 bases, leaving 2 bases not matched to a gene. From germline, CDR1 is MGHRA and CDR2 YSYEKL. This CDR3 has 14 residues. The CDR3 loop is CASSGGQGSYEQYF. In DNA form, the CDR3 reads TGCGCCAGCAGCGGGGGACAGGGCTCCTACGAGCAGTACTTC.

Details on this clonotype: Given the absence of the conserved phenylalanine or tryptophan at the CDR3 end, a read error is likely. The J gene is TRBJ2-7, the V gene TRBV5-1; 12 bases are a match to TRBD2. This CDR3 has 16 residues. Trimming took 4 bases from V and 0 from J; bases not matched to a gene: 5. From germline, CDR1 is SGHRS and CDR2 YFSETQ. The CDR3 here is CASSKGLAGSSYEQYL. The CDR3 bases are TGCGCCAGCAGCAAAGGACTAGCGGGAAGCTCCTACGAGCAGTACCTC.

This clonotype has at least ten counts. The chain is built from TRBV4-1 and TRBJ1-1; unclear D gene. V was clipped by 6 bases and J by 0 bases, with 11 bases between them. This CDR3 contains 14 residues. CDR1 MGHRA and CDR2 YSYEKL come from the germline V gene. The CDR3 loop reads CASSRTVMNTEAFF. The CDR3 bases are TGCGCCAGCAGTCGGACGGTAATGAACACTGAAGCTTTCTTT.

To note about this clonotype: An end of the junction differs from the germline gene, which may be a read error. The chain employs TRBV27 and TRBJ1-5; D remains unclear. The CDR3 sequence is 15 residues long. Germline-derived CDR1 and CDR2 are MNHEY and SMNVEV (reference sequence). The CDR3 region is CAGSLSEDSNQPQHF. The CDR3 nucleotides are TGTGCCGGCAGTTTGTCGGAAGATAGCAATCAGCCCCAGCATTTT.